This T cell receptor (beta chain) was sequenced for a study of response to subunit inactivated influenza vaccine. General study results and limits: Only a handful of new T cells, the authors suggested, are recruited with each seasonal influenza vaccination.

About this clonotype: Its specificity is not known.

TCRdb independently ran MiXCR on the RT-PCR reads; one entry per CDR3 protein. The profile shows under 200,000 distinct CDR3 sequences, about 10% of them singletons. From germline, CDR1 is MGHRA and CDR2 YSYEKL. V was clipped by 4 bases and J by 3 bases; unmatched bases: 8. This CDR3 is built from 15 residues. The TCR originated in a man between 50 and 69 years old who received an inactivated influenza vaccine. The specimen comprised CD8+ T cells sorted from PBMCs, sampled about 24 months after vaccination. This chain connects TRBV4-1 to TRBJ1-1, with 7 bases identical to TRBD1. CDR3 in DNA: TGCGCCAGCAGCCCAGTGGGCAGGGGGGACACTGAAGCTTTCTTT. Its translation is CASSPVGRGDTEAFF.